The T cell receptor beta chain under discussion was sequenced for a study of breast tumors, draining lymph nodes, adjacent tissues. Study-level findings and limits: Compared with lymph nodes, tumors were less diverse; compared with nontumor tissue, more. Data fit most tumor T cells coming from lymph node, expanding in tumor. Tumor T cell lymph node origin was a supported hypothesis, not proven.

MiXCR, applied by TCRdb to the multiplex PCR reads, yields one record per CDR3 protein. The sample shows about 180,000 distinct CDR3 sequences, about 30% of them seen only once. The trim removed 6 bases at V and 4 bases at J, leaving 3 bases unmatched. The CDR3 length is 13 residues. Germline loops: CDR1 MNHEY, CDR2 SVGEGT. This clonotype was seen at least ten times. Antigen: not known. Samples came from axillary lymph nodes draining the breast cancer. V is TRBV6-2 or TRBV6-3 and J is TRBJ2-7; TRBD1 aligns across 10 bases. This clonotype was obtained from a female donor with breast cancer. Some clones in this sample may be carry-over from other donors' samples. Sequenced input: axillary lymph node tissue. The CDR3 DNA follows: TGTGCCAGCAGGGGGACAGGGGAGTACGAGCAGTACTTC. Its translation is CASRGTGEYEQYF.